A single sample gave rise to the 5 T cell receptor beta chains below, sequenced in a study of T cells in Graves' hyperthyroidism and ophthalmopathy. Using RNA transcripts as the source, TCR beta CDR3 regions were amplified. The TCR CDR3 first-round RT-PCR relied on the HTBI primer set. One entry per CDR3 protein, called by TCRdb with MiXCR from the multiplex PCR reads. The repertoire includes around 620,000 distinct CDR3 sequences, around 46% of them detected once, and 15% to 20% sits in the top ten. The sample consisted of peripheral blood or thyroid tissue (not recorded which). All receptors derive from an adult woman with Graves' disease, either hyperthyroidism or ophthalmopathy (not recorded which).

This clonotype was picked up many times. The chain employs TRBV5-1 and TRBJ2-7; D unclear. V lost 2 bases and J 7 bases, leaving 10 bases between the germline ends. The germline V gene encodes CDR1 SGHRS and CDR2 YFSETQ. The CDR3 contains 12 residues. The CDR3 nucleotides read TGCGCCAGCAGCTTAACCGGGTTAGAGCAGTACTTC. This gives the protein CASSLTGLEQYF.

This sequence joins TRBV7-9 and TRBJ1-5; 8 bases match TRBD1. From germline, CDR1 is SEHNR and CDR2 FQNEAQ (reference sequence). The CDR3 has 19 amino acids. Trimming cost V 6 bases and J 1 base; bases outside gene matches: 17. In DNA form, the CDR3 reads TGTGCCAGCAGTCCTGACGGGGCGGCAGGGGGCAGGAGCAATCAGCCCCAGCATTTT. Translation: CASSPDGAAGGRSNQPQHF.

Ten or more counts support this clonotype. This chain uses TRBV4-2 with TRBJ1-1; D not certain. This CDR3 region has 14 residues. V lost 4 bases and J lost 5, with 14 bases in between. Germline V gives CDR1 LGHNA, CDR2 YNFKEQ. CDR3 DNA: TGTGCCAGCAGCCCACCGGTTGTGGGGACTGAAGCTTTCTTT. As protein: CASSPPVVGTEAFF.

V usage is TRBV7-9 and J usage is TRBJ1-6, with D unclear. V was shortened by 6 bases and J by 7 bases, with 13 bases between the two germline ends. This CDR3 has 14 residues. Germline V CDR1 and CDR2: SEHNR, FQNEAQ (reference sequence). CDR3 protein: CASSPGNSNSPLHF. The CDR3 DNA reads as TGTGCCAGCAGTCCCGGCAACTCCAATTCACCCCTCCACTTT.

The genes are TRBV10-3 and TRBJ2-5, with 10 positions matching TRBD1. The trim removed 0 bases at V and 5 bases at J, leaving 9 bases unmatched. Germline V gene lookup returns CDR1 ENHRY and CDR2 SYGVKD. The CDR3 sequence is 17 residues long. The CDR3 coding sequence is TGTGCCATCAGTGAGTCGTGGACAGGGGGTTCCGCGGAGACCCAGTACTTC. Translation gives CAISESWTGGSAETQYF.